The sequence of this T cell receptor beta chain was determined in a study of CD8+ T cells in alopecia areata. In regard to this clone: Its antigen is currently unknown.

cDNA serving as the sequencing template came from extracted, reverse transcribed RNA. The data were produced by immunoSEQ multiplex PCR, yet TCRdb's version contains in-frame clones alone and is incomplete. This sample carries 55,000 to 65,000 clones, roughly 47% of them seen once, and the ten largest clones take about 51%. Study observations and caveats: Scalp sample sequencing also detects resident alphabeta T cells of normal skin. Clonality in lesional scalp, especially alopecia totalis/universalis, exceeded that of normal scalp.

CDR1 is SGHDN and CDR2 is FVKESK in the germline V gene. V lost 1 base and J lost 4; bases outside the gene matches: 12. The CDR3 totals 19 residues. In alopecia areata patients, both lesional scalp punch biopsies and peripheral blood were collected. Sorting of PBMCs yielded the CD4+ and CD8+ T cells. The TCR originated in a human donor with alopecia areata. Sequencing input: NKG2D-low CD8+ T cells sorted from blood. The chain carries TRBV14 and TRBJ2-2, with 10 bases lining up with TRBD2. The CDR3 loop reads CASSQVTSGELTITGELFF. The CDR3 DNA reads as TGTGCCAGCAGCCAAGTTACTAGCGGGGAGTTGACAATCACCGGGGAGCTGTTTTTT. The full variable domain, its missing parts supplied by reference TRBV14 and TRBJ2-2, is EAGVTQFPSHSVIEKGQTVTLRCDPISGHDNLYWYRRVMGKEIKFLLHFVKESKQDESGMPNNRFLAERTGGTYSTLKVQPAELEDSGVYFCASSQVTSGELTITGELFFGEGSRLTVL.